Following are 13 T cell receptor beta chains from one sample sequenced in a study of T-cell memory formation after mild COVID-19. TCRdb redid the calling of the 5' RACE reads with MiXCR, one entry per CDR3 protein. The sample records some 320,000 distinct CDR3 sequences, over 11% being singletons. Sequenced input: PBMCs or a T cell subset sorted from them (not recorded which). These TCRs come from a man aged 18 to 29 who had mild COVID-19 (a few samples of this study predate the infection). Cell type and time point are not known.

V gene TRBV7-9 combines with J gene TRBJ2-1; 7 nucleotides agree with TRBD1. This CDR3 contains 15 residues. Germline trimming cut 7 bases from V and 5 bases from J; bases unmatched to any gene: 11. CDR1 is SEHNR, CDR2 FQNEAQ, per germline (reference sequence). The CDR3 bases are TGTGCCAGCATCCCCCCGCGACAGGGCCACAATGAGCAGTTCTTC. Its translation: CASIPPRQGHNEQFF.

The sample holds a few counts of this clonotype. The rearrangement uses TRBV5-6 and TRBJ2-5; weak D call: TRBD2 (5 bases). The V gene's germline CDR1 is SGHDT and CDR2 YYEEEE. The CDR3 runs to 16 residues. V lost 0 bases, J lost 1 base, and 13 bases lay in between. This CDR3 reads CASSLGRVLAQETQYF. The CDR3 coding sequence is TGTGCCAGCAGCTTGGGAAGGGTCCTAGCCCAAGAGACCCAGTACTTC.

A word on this clonotype: Compared with germline, one end of the junction differs, possibly owing to a read error. The chain joins TRBV18 to TRBJ1-2, with unresolved D. This CDR3 contains 13 residues. Germline V gene sequence: CDR1 KGHSH, CDR2 LQKENI. Here the CDR3 DNA reads TGTGCCAGCTCACCACGGGCGAGTGAGGGAGTCGCCTTC. Protein: CASSPRASEGVAF.

The V call is TRBV12-3 or TRBV12-4, the J call TRBJ1-4; possibly TRBD1 for D (6 bases). V was trimmed by 5 bases and J by 7 bases, leaving 17 bases between them. The CDR3 sequence is 15 residues long. The DNA for the CDR3 is TGTGCCAGCAGTAGGGGACCAGGGGCCGGTGAAAAACTGTTTTTT. It translates to CASSRGPGAGEKLFF.

V usage is TRBV12-3 or TRBV12-4 and J usage is TRBJ2-2; D is unresolved. This CDR3 is 13 amino acids long. V gave up 5 bases and J gave up 3 bases, with 7 bases separating them. The chain's CDR3 is CASSPTYTGELFF. CDR3 bases: TGTGCCAGCAGTCCAACCTACACCGGGGAGCTGTTTTTT.

This clonotype was found a few times. The J gene is TRBJ2-5, the V gene TRBV12-3 or TRBV12-4, with TRBD1 matching over 7 bases. The CDR3 is made up of 14 amino acids. After removal of 3 bases from V and 5 bases from J, the junction contained 6 bases not matched to a gene. The CDR3 bases are TGTGCCAGCAGTTTGGAAGGGGGCACCGAGACCCAGTACTTC. Translated, it gives CASSLEGGTETQYF.

The V gene is TRBV4-3, the J gene TRBJ1-5; the match to TRBD1 covers 7 bases. This CDR3 has 13 residues. Germline V gene sequence: CDR1 LGHNA, CDR2 YSLEER. V lost 5 bases and J lost 7; bases outside the gene matches: 5. CDR3 nucleotide sequence: TGCGCCAGCAGCTCCGACAGGGCCCAGCCCCAGCATTTT. Its protein is CASSSDRAQPQHF.

The chain joins TRBV20-1 to TRBJ1-4, with D unresolved. Trimming stripped 0 bases from V and 14 bases from J, with 13 bases between. This CDR3 is 12 amino acids long. Germline lookup yields CDR1 DFQATT and CDR2 SNEGSKA (reference sequence). In DNA form, the CDR3 reads TGCAGTGCTAGAGATACAGCTTCCTTTCTGTTTTTT. It specifies CSARDTASFLFF.

This clonotype was counted a few times. V is TRBV5-1 and J is TRBJ2-5; 8 bases align to TRBD2. The CDR3 contains 14 residues. Germline CDR1 reads SGHRS; CDR2 reads YFSETQ. With V trimmed by 4 bases and J by 2 bases, 4 bases remained unmatched. The CDR3 here is CASSTGTRQETQYF. CDR3 coding DNA: TGCGCCAGCAGCACAGGGACTAGGCAAGAGACCCAGTACTTC.

The chain carries TRBV9 and TRBJ1-1, with D tentatively TRBD1 (5 bases). V was clipped by 0 bases and J by 1 base, with 13 bases between them. The CDR3 sequence is 16 residues long. Germline V gene lookup returns CDR1 SGDLS and CDR2 YYNGEE. In DNA, the CDR3 is TGTGCCAGCAGCGTAGGTGGGGGGAGGTCGAACACTGAAGCTTTCTTT. Protein sequence: CASSVGGGRSNTEAFF.

This clonotype was seen more than once but under ten times. The chain uses TRBV6-1 and TRBJ1-3; possibly TRBD1 for D (5 bases). V was cut by 10 bases and J by 2 bases, with 12 bases left in between. The germline CDR1 and CDR2 sequences are MNHNS and SASEGT. This CDR3 is 13 amino acids long. The CDR3 DNA is TGTGCCACCAGATGGGGGACTGGAAACACCATATATTTT. It specifies CATRWGTGNTIYF.

The table lists this clonotype with many counts. DNA of the CDR3: TGTGCCAGCAGCTATTCGACAGCTTACGAGCAGTACGTC. This gives the protein CASSYSTAYEQYV. The chain uses TRBV14 and TRBJ2-7, with a weak D call TRBD1 (5 bases). Germline CDR1 reads SGHDN; CDR2 reads FVKESK. V gave up 5 bases and J gave up 4 bases, with 12 bases separating them. The CDR3 runs to 13 residues.

The V and J genes are TRBV15 and TRBJ1-2, with D perhaps matching TRBD1 (6 bases). In germline, CDR1 is LNHNV, CDR2 YYDKDF (reference sequence). The CDR3 sequence is 14 residues long. V lost 0 bases and J lost 10, with 15 bases in between. In DNA form, the CDR3 reads TGTGCCACCAGCAGAGATCGGGGGGCTTGGGTCTACACCTTC. As protein: CATSRDRGAWVYTF.